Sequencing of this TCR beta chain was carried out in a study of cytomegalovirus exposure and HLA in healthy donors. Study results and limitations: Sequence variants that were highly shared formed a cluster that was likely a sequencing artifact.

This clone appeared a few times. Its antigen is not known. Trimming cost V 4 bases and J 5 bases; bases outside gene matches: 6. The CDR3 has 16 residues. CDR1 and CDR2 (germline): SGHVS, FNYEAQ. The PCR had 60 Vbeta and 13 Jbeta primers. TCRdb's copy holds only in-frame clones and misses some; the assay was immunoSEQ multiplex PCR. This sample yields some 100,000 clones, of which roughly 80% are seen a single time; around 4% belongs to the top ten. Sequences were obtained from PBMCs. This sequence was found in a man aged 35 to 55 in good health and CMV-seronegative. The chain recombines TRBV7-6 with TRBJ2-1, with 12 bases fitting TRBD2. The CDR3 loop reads CASSSRTSGNHNEQFF. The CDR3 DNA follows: TGTGCCAGCAGCTCTCGGACTAGCGGGAACCACAATGAGCAGTTCTTC.